This section outlines one T cell receptor (beta chain) sequence together with its context. The antigen remains unidentified. The data derive from a study of CD8+ T cells in alopecia areata. Isolated RNA was reverse transcribed into cDNA used as the sequencing template. Clones were sequenced by immunoSEQ multiplex PCR, and TCRdb holds only the in-frame ones, with some missing. The sample carries about 130,000 clones, about 47% recorded once. This CDR3 contains 16 residues. J gave up 5 bases and V 4 bases, and 11 bases lay outside the gene matches. Looked up from germline, CDR1 is MNHEY and CDR2 is SVGAGI. Patients with alopecia areata provided lesional scalp punch biopsies as well as peripheral blood. Study observations and caveats: Normal skin's resident alphabeta T cells are also sequenced in scalp samples. Shared TCR sequences were less clear between patients than in mice, possibly partly from HLA diversity. Clonality in lesional scalp, especially alopecia totalis/universalis, exceeded that of normal scalp.

The receptor was isolated from a human donor with alopecia areata. The sequencing used CD8+ T cells sorted from blood, collected at week 0. V is TRBV6-5 and J is TRBJ2-5; TRBD1 agrees at 9 bases. CDR3 bases: TGTGCCAGCAGTTCTCCCGGGACAGGGTCGGGGGAGACCCAGTACTTC. Its protein is CASSSPGTGSGETQYF.